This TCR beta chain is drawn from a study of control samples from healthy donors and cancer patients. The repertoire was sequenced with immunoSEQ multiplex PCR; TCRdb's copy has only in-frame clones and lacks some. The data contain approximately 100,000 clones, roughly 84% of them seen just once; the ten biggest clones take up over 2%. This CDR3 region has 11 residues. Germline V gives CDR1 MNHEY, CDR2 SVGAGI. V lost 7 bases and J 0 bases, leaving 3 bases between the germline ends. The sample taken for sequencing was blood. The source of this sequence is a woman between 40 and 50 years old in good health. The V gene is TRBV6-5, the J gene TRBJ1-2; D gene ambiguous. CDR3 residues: CASTANYGYTF. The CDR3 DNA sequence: TGTGCCAGCACTGCTAACTATGGCTACACCTTC.